The clone carrying this T cell receptor beta chain was observed a few times. Its matching antigen is unknown. Generated by immunoSEQ multiplex PCR, the TCRdb table keeps only in-frame clones and is missing some. The sample carries 85,000 to 130,000 clones, about 90% recorded once. Germline V gene data show CDR1 as SGDLS and CDR2 as YYNGEE. The CDR3 sequence is 14 residues long. V was cut by 0 bases and J by 3 bases, with 6 bases left in between. The entry originates in a study of T cell responses to AZD1222 COVID-19 vaccine. Regarding the study as a whole: Repertoire sampling occurred only after the peak T cell response.

The TCR sequence derives from an adult who received the AZD1222 COVID-19 vaccine. Sequences were derived from peripheral blood, sampled 28 days after the second AZD1222 dose. The rearrangement joins TRBV9 to TRBJ2-2, with D hard to call. CDR3: CASSVGSYTGELFF. CDR3 bases: TGTGCCAGCAGCGTAGGGTCCTACACCGGGGAGCTGTTTTTT.